The rows below give T cell receptor beta chains drawn from one sample of a study of beta chain features in type 1 diabetes. Profiling relied on immunoSEQ multiplex PCR, and the TCRdb table lists in-frame clones only, not all of them. The sample has under 800,000 clones; 15% are singletons. Sample: naive CD4+ T cells from blood. These receptors were taken from a man between 18 and 35 years old in good health. The conserved cysteine and the conserved F or W are not part of the CDR3 here. Fields, in order: V gene, J gene, CDR3 length, CDR3 protein.

TRBV19,TRBJ2-6,13,ASSGGQTGANVLT
TRBV4-3,TRBJ2-1,11,ASSQDKSTEQF
TRBV7-6,TRBJ2-5,14,ASSPHLDRGLETQY
TRBV4-1,TRBJ2-1,13,ASSQGSGAYNEQF
TRBV7-2,TRBJ2-2,14,ASSDTGQGKLRELF
TRBV4-2,TRBJ2-6,15,ASSLRGRPSGANVLT
TRBV28,TRBJ2-1,17,ASSSGLAGAYYSYNEQF
TRBV18,TRBJ2-3,16,ASSYRAPSPWEYDTQY
TRBV7-2,TRBJ2-7,15,ASSQTNRAGSFYEQY
TRBV10-3,TRBJ2-1,12,AIRSDRGSNEQF
TRBV9,TRBJ2-6,14,ASSVGGSSGANVLT
TRBV27,TRBJ2-1,11,ASSLKSYNEQF
TRBV9,TRBJ1-4,10,ASSVGIRKLF
TRBV10-3,TRBJ2-1,12,AIRREGLGNEQF
TRBV7-2,TRBJ2-5,12,ASSSGTSGGTQY
TRBV28,TRBJ1-2,13,ASSPRLQGAYGYT
TRBV5-1,TRBJ2-5,11,ASSRGFRETQY
TRBV5-1,TRBJ2-5,13,ASSTGTRIQETQY
TRBV28,TRBJ2-6,13,ASSLQGSGANVLT
TRBV27,TRBJ1-2,14,ASSLSYGNSNYGYT
TRBV18,TRBJ1-2,12,ASSRDRANYGYT
TRBV28,TRBJ2-1,13,ASSFWSRVYNEQF
TRBV19,TRBJ1-1,11,ASKGQGRTEAF
TRBV4-1,TRBJ2-1,14,ASSLPPGVGYNEQF
TRBV27,TRBJ2-1,19,ASSLLAHSTSDRSSYNEQF
TRBV7-2,TRBJ2-4,12,ASGRILAKNIQY
TRBV5-4,TRBJ2-7,13,ASSLDSVPSYEQY
TRBV9,TRBJ2-7,12,ASSVGGLNYEQY
TRBV15,TRBJ2-7,14,ATRSMGTGDSYEQY
TRBV4-3,TRBJ2-7,12,ASSEGGRAYEQY
TRBV19,TRBJ2-7,11,ASSMGDGYEQY
TRBV29-1,TRBJ2-4,13,SAGRIGGSKNIQY
TRBV28,TRBJ1-1,11,ASTPSMNTEAF
TRBV13,TRBJ2-7,11,ASMGWRAYEQY
TRBV10-3,TRBJ2-1,13,AISRLAGAYNEQF
TRBV28,TRBJ2-7,13,ASAPPLGARYEQY
TRBV18,TRBJ2-6,13,ASSPDRAGANVLT
TRBV4-3,TRBJ1-2,15,ASSQAAPGTVNYGYT
TRBV7-9,TRBJ2-2,14,ASSFLAGTNTGELF
TRBV7-8,TRBJ1-1,12,ASSYPTGNTEAF
TRBV10-3,TRBJ1-2,11,AISSGGEYGYT
TRBV19,TRBJ2-7,13,ASSRTSGNLYEQY
TRBV9,TRBJ2-6,16,ASSVARVRASGANVLT
TRBV15,TRBJ2-7,10,ATSRSRSEQY
TRBV28,TRBJ2-5,11,ASSLPLPETQY
TRBV21-1,TRBJ1-4,14,ASSNPQGESDEKLF